Following are 32 T cell receptor beta chains from one sample sequenced in a study of beta chain features in type 1 diabetes. The investigators reverse transcribed all of the isolated RNA, so they sequenced expressed TCRB transcripts. Sequencing was performed with immunoSEQ multiplex PCR; in TCRdb, only in-frame clones are kept and a portion is missing. The top ten clones hold about 0.024% of a sample with almost 250,000 clones, 13% to 15% of them seen once. The sequencing sample was made of naive CD4+ T cells from blood. These receptors were taken from a woman between 40 and 55 years old in good health.

This chain uses TRBV7-2 with TRBJ2-3; TRBD2 might be the D (5 bases). V was cut by 3 bases and J by 2 bases, with 12 bases left in between. The CDR3 is 15 amino acids. Germline lookup yields CDR1 SGHTA and CDR2 FQGNSA. The CDR3 loop reads CASSFGLRNTDTQYF. CDR3 nucleotides: TGTGCCAGCAGCTTCGGACTTAGAAACACAGATACGCAGTATTTT. Variable domain in full (rest from reference TRBV7-2 and TRBJ2-3): GAGVSQSPSNKVTEKGKDVELRCDPISGHTALYWYRQSLGQGLEFLIYFQGNSAPDKSGLPSDRFSAERTGGSVSTLTIQRTQQEDSAVYLCASSFGLRNTDTQYFGPGTRLTVL.

The rearrangement joins TRBV14 to TRBJ1-2; 7 bases map to TRBD1. The CDR3 is 16 residues long. From germline, CDR1 is SGHDN and CDR2 FVKESK. V dropped 4 bases and J dropped 3; count of bases not matched to a gene: 11. The CDR3 DNA is TGTGCCAGCAGCCCCTTTTTAGGGGGCATTTACTATGGCTACACCTTC. This sequence encodes CASSPFLGGIYYGYTF.

The gene calls are TRBV5-6 and TRBJ2-3; the D is unclear. Germline V CDR1 and CDR2: SGHDT, YYEEEE. The CDR3 extends over 14 amino acids. Trimming took 0 bases from V and 1 from J, leaving 6 bases between them. The CDR3 nucleotides are TGTGCCAGCAGCTTGGACCCGGGCACAGATACGCAGTATTTT. Translating gives CASSLDPGTDTQYF. Full variable domain (rest looked up from reference TRBV5-6 and TRBJ2-3): DAGVTQSPTHLIKTRGQQVTLRCSPKSGHDTVSWYQQALGQGPQFIFQYYEEEERQRGNFPDRFSGHQFPNYSSELNVNALLLGDSALYLCASSLDPGTDTQYFGPGTRLTVL.

The genes are TRBV6-1 and TRBJ2-5, with D uncertain. The CDR3 spans 13 residues. V was cut by 0 bases and J by 5 bases, with 7 bases left in between. The V gene's germline CDR1 is MNHNS and CDR2 SASEGT. The CDR3, as DNA: TGTGCCAGCAGTGAAGCGGTTGCGGAGACCCAGTACTTC. Amino acids: CASSEAVAETQYF.

This clone has a handful of counts. This chain links TRBV2 with TRBJ2-3; the match to TRBD1 covers 8 bases. The junction had 10 bases not matched to a gene; V was cut back by 5 bases and J by 0 bases. The CDR3 sequence is 17 residues long. The germline V gene encodes CDR1 SNHLY and CDR2 FYNNEI. CDR3 bases: TGTGCCAGCAGTCAGGACCGACAGGGGTCGAGCACAGATACGCAGTATTTT. It translates to CASSQDRQGSSTDTQYF.

This clone appeared a few times. V gene TRBV7-7 combines with J gene TRBJ2-1; TRBD2 matches at 13 bases. The CDR3 is 17 residues long. Looked up from germline, CDR1 is SSHAT and CDR2 is FNYEAQ (reference sequence). With 5 bases clipped from V and 9 bases from J, the junction kept 13 bases outside the gene matches. Here the CDR3 reads CASSMGTSGGASGEQFF. Written as DNA, the CDR3 is TGTGCCAGCAGCATGGGAACTAGCGGGGGGGCCTCGGGTGAGCAGTTCTTC. Supplemented by reference TRBV7-7 and TRBJ2-1, the full variable domain reads GAGVSQSPRYKVTKRGQDVTLRCDPISSHATLYWYQQALGQGPEFLTYFNYEAQPDKSGLPSDRFSAERPEGSISTLTIQRTEQRDSAMYRCASSMGTSGGASGEQFFGPGTRLTVL.

This clone appeared a few times. The V and J genes are TRBV25-1 and TRBJ1-1, with D possibly matching TRBD1 (6 bases). Deletions cut 3 bases from V and 4 bases from J, with 9 bases between. From germline, CDR1 is MGHDK and CDR2 SYGVNS. The CDR3 loop spans 13 amino acids. The CDR3 here is CASSDWGLTEAFF. The CDR3 DNA sequence: TGTGCCAGCAGTGACTGGGGGCTCACTGAAGCTTTCTTT.

This clone was seen a handful of times. This chain uses TRBV25-1 with TRBJ1-4, with D tentatively TRBD1 (5 bases). The CDR3 consists of 13 residues. Trimming took 2 bases from V and 8 from J, leaving 9 bases between them. The V gene's germline CDR1 is MGHDK and CDR2 SYGVNS. CDR3 coding DNA: TGTGCCAGCAGTGAAAGCGGGGGGGAAAAACTGTTTTTT. This codes for CASSESGGEKLFF.

This clone has more than one count but fewer than ten. The V call is TRBV7-2, the J call TRBJ2-3; 12 bases align to TRBD2. Looked up from germline, CDR1 is SGHTA and CDR2 is FQGNSA. There are 16 residues in the CDR3. Losses at the gene ends were 5 bases for V and 4 bases for J; bases not matched to a gene: 7. The CDR3 DNA is TGTGCCAGCAGCGCACTAGCGGGGGGCACGGCAGATACGCAGTATTTT. Translation: CASSALAGGTADTQYF. Full variable domain (remainder filled in from reference TRBV7-2 and TRBJ2-3): GAGVSQSPSNKVTEKGKDVELRCDPISGHTALYWYRQSLGQGLEFLIYFQGNSAPDKSGLPSDRFSAERTGGSVSTLTIQRTQQEDSAVYLCASSALAGGTADTQYFGPGTRLTVL.

The sample holds a few counts of this clone. The rearrangement joins TRBV18 to TRBJ1-6, with D maybe TRBD1 (6 bases). The CDR3 loop spans 15 amino acids. Germline CDR1 and CDR2: KGHSH and LQKENI. The V and J ends lost 3 bases and 10 bases respectively, with 16 bases between them. CDR3 sequence (DNA): TGTGCCAGCTCACCCTCCACAGGGCCAAACTCACCCCTCCACTTT. Protein sequence: CASSPSTGPNSPLHF.

The rearrangement joins TRBV18 to TRBJ2-2, with a tentative D call TRBD1 (6 bases). The CDR3 runs 18 residues. Germline V lookup: CDR1 KGHSH, CDR2 LQKENI. The V and J ends lost 4 bases and 6 bases respectively, with 24 bases between them. CDR3 DNA sequence: TGTGCCAGCTCACTAAACACCCGAGGACAGTCGATAGCCGGGGAGCTGTTTTTT. Translated, it gives CASSLNTRGQSIAGELFF. Complete variable domain (other parts from reference TRBV18 and TRBJ2-2): NAGVMQNPRHLVRRRGQEARLRCSPMKGHSHVYWYRQLPEEGLKFMVYLQKENIIDESGMPKERFSAEFPKEGPSILRIQQVVRGDSAAYFCASSLNTRGQSIAGELFFGEGSRLTVL.

This clone turned up a few times. The CDR3 reads CASSLAGTSYNEQFF. The CDR3 region has the DNA TGTGCCAGCAGCTTAGCGGGGACATCCTACAATGAGCAGTTCTTC. The rearrangement uses TRBV7-8 and TRBJ2-1; tentative D call: TRBD1 (6 bases). Between the trimmed V and J ends, which lost 0 bases and 1 base, there was a span of 7 bases. The CDR3 spans 15 residues. Germline V gene data show CDR1 as SGHVS and CDR2 as FQNEAQ.

CDR3 bases: TGCGCCAGCAGCCAACAGGGACTATCCAAAGAGACCCAGTACTTC. This sequence encodes CASSQQGLSKETQYF. The chain links TRBV4-1 to TRBJ2-5; the match to TRBD2 covers 7 bases. V shed 2 bases and J 3 bases; nucleotides not matched to a gene: 6. The CDR3 loop spans 15 amino acids. CDR1 is MGHRA, CDR2 YSYEKL, per germline.

This chain connects TRBV14 to TRBJ1-2; D is uncertain. V was trimmed by 1 base and J by 8 bases, leaving 5 bases between them. This CDR3 comprises 11 residues. Germline values: CDR1 SGHDN, CDR2 FVKESK. This CDR3 is CASSQGLGYTF. The CDR3 DNA follows: TGTGCCAGCAGCCAAGGACTGGGCTACACCTTC.

This clone came up a few times. The chain recombines TRBV5-5 with TRBJ2-7; TRBD1 might be the D (6 bases). Trimming cost V 4 bases and J 0 bases, with 11 bases left between them. This CDR3 has 14 residues. Germline values: CDR1 SGHKS, CDR2 YYEKEE (reference sequence). CDR3 nucleotide sequence: TGTGCCAGCAGCCTTACAGGGACCTCCTACGAGCAGTACTTC. This codes for CASSLTGTSYEQYF.

This clone was detected only a few times. The chain combines TRBV5-4 with TRBJ2-2; D possibly corresponds to TRBD1 (5 bases). Germline-derived CDR1 and CDR2 are SGHNT and YYREEE (reference sequence). The V end was cut by 0 bases, the J end by 3 bases, with 12 bases between. There are 16 residues in the CDR3. The CDR3 is CASSLGRGSDTGELFF. The DNA for the CDR3 is TGTGCCAGCAGCTTGGGTAGGGGTTCGGACACCGGGGAGCTGTTTTTT. Full variable domain (remainder filled in from reference TRBV5-4 and TRBJ2-2): ETGVTQSPTHLIKTRGQQVTLRCSSQSGHNTVSWYQQALGQGPQFIFQYYREEENGRGNFPPRFSGLQFPNYSSELNVNALELDDSALYLCASSLGRGSDTGELFFGEGSRLTVL.

This clone was seen a handful of times. This chain links TRBV7-9 with TRBJ1-2, with D possibly TRBD1 on 5 matching bases. This CDR3 spans 14 amino acids. V lost 2 bases to trimming and J lost 5 bases, with 12 bases between them. The germline CDR1 and CDR2 sequences are SEHNR and FQNEAQ (reference sequence). The CDR3 DNA reads as TGTGCCAGCAGCTTAAGCAGGGATGGGTATGGCTACACCTTC. Protein: CASSLSRDGYGYTF.

The genes are TRBV18 and TRBJ2-5; maybe TRBD2 (6 bases). The V gene's germline CDR1 is KGHSH and CDR2 LQKENI. Trimming took 0 bases from V and 8 from J, leaving 16 bases between them. The length of the CDR3 is 15 residues. CDR3 in DNA: TGTGCCAGCTCACCACCGAATCTCGGGAGTAGTACCCAGTACTTC. Encoded protein: CASSPPNLGSSTQYF.

Only a few counts were recorded for this clone. The chain is built from TRBV19 and TRBJ1-2; possible D gene TRBD1, 5 bases. The CDR3 has 14 residues. Looked up from germline, CDR1 is LNHDA and CDR2 is SQIVND (reference sequence). Trimming took 1 base from V and 6 from J, leaving 12 bases between them. This chain's CDR3 is CASSIGRVRDGYTF. The CDR3 DNA reads as TGTGCCAGTAGTATAGGCAGGGTTCGGGATGGCTACACCTTC.

This clone was counted a few times. The junction and the germline gene differ at one end; a read error may be behind it. The chain joins TRBV10-3 to TRBJ1-1; possibly TRBD1 for D (6 bases). Germline V CDR1 and CDR2: ENHRY, SYGVKD. The CDR3 sequence is 14 residues long. CDR3 in DNA: TGTGCCATCAGTGAAGGGGGGGCGAACTCTGAAGCTTTCTTT. Translated: CAISEGGANSEAFF.

The chain has TRBV7-9 and TRBJ2-3, with 9 bases aligning to TRBD2. The CDR3 has 16 residues. Losses at the gene ends were 5 bases for V and 11 bases for J; bases not matched to a gene: 17. The germline gives CDR1 SEHNR, CDR2 FQNEAQ (reference sequence). The CDR3, as DNA: TGTGCCAGCAGCCCTCTAGCGGGGCGCCCGGAGTGGAGGCAGTATTTT. It translates to CASSPLAGRPEWRQYF.

This clone was detected only a few times. The chain links TRBV4-1 to TRBJ1-1, with D possibly TRBD1 on 6 matching bases. Germline-derived CDR1 and CDR2 are MGHRA and YSYEKL. Trimming pared 0 bases from V and 4 bases from J, leaving 12 bases between. The CDR3 has 15 residues. CDR3 in DNA: TGCGCCAGCAGCCAAGAGGGGGCGGATTTCACTGAAGCTTTCTTT. This gives the protein CASSQEGADFTEAFF.

This clone was seen at least ten times. J is TRBJ1-5 and V is TRBV4-3; D might be TRBD1 (5 bases). The V gene's germline CDR1 is LGHNA and CDR2 YSLEER. V was trimmed by 3 bases and J by 2 bases, leaving 11 bases between them. The CDR3 totals 15 residues. The CDR3 reads CASSQSARGNQPQHF. The CDR3, as DNA: TGCGCCAGCAGCCAGTCTGCCAGGGGCAATCAGCCCCAGCATTTT.

This rearrangement joins TRBV4-1 to TRBJ2-3; possibly TRBD1 for D (6 bases). With 5 bases removed from V and 0 bases from J, the gap between germline ends came to 15 bases. The CDR3 is 16 amino acids. CDR1 and CDR2 from the germline V gene are MGHRA and YSYEKL. CDR3 DNA: TGCGCCAGCAGCTTAAAGGGGACACCTAGCACAGATACGCAGTATTTT. The encoded protein is CASSLKGTPSTDTQYF.

This chain joins TRBV9 and TRBJ2-5; TRBD2 is a possible D gene (5 bases). Trimming left V 0 bases short and J 1 base short, with 13 bases between. This CDR3 has 16 amino acids. Looked up from germline, CDR1 is SGDLS and CDR2 is YYNGEE. The CDR3 sequence is CASSVGGRGPQETQYF. CDR3 DNA: TGTGCCAGCAGCGTAGGCGGTCGGGGTCCCCAAGAGACCCAGTACTTC.

The chain is built from TRBV19 and TRBJ1-1, with a possible D match to TRBD1 (6 bases). The CDR3 extends over 13 amino acids. V was pared by 5 bases and J by 0 bases, with 7 bases between. Germline V gives CDR1 LNHDA, CDR2 SQIVND (reference sequence). The CDR3 nucleotides read TGTGCCAGTAGTGCAGGGGTGAACACTGAAGCTTTCTTT. Translated, it gives CASSAGVNTEAFF.

This clone has a handful of counts. V and J are TRBV6-6 and TRBJ2-1, with D possibly matching TRBD2 (7 bases). CDR3 length equals 15 residues. Germline loops: CDR1 MNHNY, CDR2 SVGAGI (reference sequence). Trimming took off 5 bases at V and 6 bases at J, with 17 bases between the two ends. Written as DNA, the CDR3 is TGTGCCAGCAGTCCCCCGGGGGGCAGGGTCAATGAGCAGTTCTTC. Protein sequence: CASSPPGGRVNEQFF.

This clone was seen a handful of times. The chain carries TRBV14 and TRBJ1-6, with D unresolved. From germline, CDR1 is SGHDN and CDR2 FVKESK. The V and J ends lost 3 bases and 7 bases respectively, with 4 bases between them. The CDR3 runs 12 residues. CDR3 coding DNA: TGTGCCAGCAGCCACCCGAATTCACCCCTCCACTTT. This gives the protein CASSHPNSPLHF.

The chain has TRBV29-1 and TRBJ1-1; D perhaps matches TRBD1 (5 bases). The germline V and J ends were trimmed by 6 bases and 6 bases, with 14 bases remaining between them. CDR3 size: 12 residues. Germline V gene lookup returns CDR1 SQVTM and CDR2 ANQGSEA. CDR3 sequence reads: CSVTKGIPEAFF. For the CDR3, the DNA is TGCAGCGTCACAAAGGGGATCCCTGAAGCTTTCTTT.

This clone was picked up many times. The genes are TRBV14 and TRBJ2-7; possible D gene TRBD1, 6 bases. V was clipped by 6 bases and J by 3 bases, with 9 bases between them. The CDR3 length is 12 residues. CDR1 is SGHDN, CDR2 FVKESK, per germline. DNA for the CDR3: TGTGCCAGCAGTTCACAGGGCTACGAGCAGTACTTC. This encodes CASSSQGYEQYF.

This rearrangement joins TRBV11-2 to TRBJ1-1; D remains ambiguous. The ends were cut back, 0 bases at V and 10 bases at J, with 12 bases in the middle. Germline loops: CDR1 SGHAT, CDR2 FQNNGV. The CDR3 extends over 13 amino acids. The CDR3 DNA reads as TGTGCCAGCAGCTTAGAGTTTACTGGAGCAGCTTTCTTT. This encodes CASSLEFTGAAFF.

This rearrangement joins TRBV6-5 to TRBJ2-7, with D possibly being TRBD1 (6 bases). The CDR3 is made up of 15 amino acids. Trimming cost V 6 bases and J 0 bases, with 15 bases left between them. CDR1 and CDR2 from the germline V gene are MNHEY and SVGAGI. The CDR3 region is CASRTGTKSSYEQYF. CDR3 nucleotide sequence: TGTGCCAGCAGAACCGGGACAAAGAGCTCCTACGAGCAGTACTTC.